This T cell receptor beta chain emerged from a study of T cell changes during pregnancy in multiple sclerosis. The data were produced by immunoSEQ multiplex PCR, yet TCRdb's version contains in-frame clones alone and is incomplete. The sample gives around 34,000 clones, roughly nine tenths of which show up once; about 10% is in the top ten. Losses at the gene ends were 8 bases for V and 4 bases for J; bases not matched to a gene: 8. The CDR3 is 15 amino acids. Looked up from germline, CDR1 is SNHLY and CDR2 is FYNNEI. The sample in question was CD8+ T cells from peripheral blood mononuclear cells, obtained before pregnancy. The clonotype was recovered from a female donor with multiple sclerosis, enrolled in a pregnancy study. The gene calls are TRBV2 and TRBJ2-1, with TRBD1 identical over 10 bases. DNA for the CDR3: TGTGCCAGCCGGATAAGACAGGGGGCGTACAATGAGCAGTTCTTC. Protein product: CASRIRQGAYNEQFF.